The source of this T cell receptor (beta chain) is a study of beta chain features in type 1 diabetes. All of the isolated RNA was reverse transcribed, so expressed TCRB transcripts were sequenced. Data came from immunoSEQ multiplex PCR; TCRdb stores just in-frame clones and leaves some out. The sample lists over 700,000 clones; roughly 17% were seen once. This sequence originates from a woman younger than 30 in good health. The sample taken for sequencing was naive CD4+ T cells from blood.

CDR3 sequence (DNA): TGTGCCAGCAGATCTGGGGTCTATGGCTACACCTTC. The encoded protein is CASRSGVYGYTF. The rearrangement joins TRBV27 to TRBJ1-2; D remains ambiguous. CDR1 and CDR2 from the germline V gene are MNHEY and SMNVEV (reference sequence). The CDR3 sequence is 12 residues long. V dropped 6 bases and J dropped 4 bases, with 9 bases sitting between them.